Each of the 19 T cell receptor beta chains below was sequenced from the same sample in a study of naive and memory T cell subsets. Four PCR rounds used nested alpha and beta constant region primers plus the SP2 primer. TCRdb ran MiXCR on the 5' RACE reads and lists one entry per CDR3 protein. This table has more than 50,000 distinct CDR3 sequences, around 8% appearing once. The library had UMIs added by 3' ligation of an oligonucleotide to TCR cDNA. Receptors were obtained from a female donor in good health.

The chain joins TRBV11-2 to TRBJ2-4; D unclear. The V end was cut by 5 bases, the J end by 7 bases, with 30 bases between. Germline loops: CDR1 SGHAT, CDR2 FQNNGV. This CDR3 has 19 residues. CDR3 bases: TGTGCCAGCAGCCCAGACCGTGTTCACCTTACCTACGTCGTGAACATTCAGTACTTC. It is translated as CASSPDRVHLTYVVNIQYF.

This clonotype was counted at least ten times. The chain couples TRBV6-5 to TRBJ2-3, with 8 bases that match TRBD1. The CDR3 totals 17 residues. Germline CDR1 MNHEY, CDR2 SVGAGI. Germline trimming cut 2 bases from V and 4 bases from J; bases unmatched to any gene: 11. CDR3 DNA sequence: TGTGCCAGCAGTTACCGCATTTCACAGGGGGGAGCAGATACGCAGTATTTT. Protein: CASSYRISQGGADTQYF.

The gene calls are TRBV28 and TRBJ2-7; 7 bases align to TRBD2. CDR1 MDHEN and CDR2 SYDVKM come from the germline V gene. The CDR3 runs to 15 residues. J gave up 2 bases and V 0 bases, and 4 bases lay outside the gene matches. CDR3: CASSLWASGAYEQYF. The CDR3 DNA reads as TGTGCCAGCAGTTTATGGGCTAGCGGAGCCTACGAGCAGTACTTC.

The table lists this clonotype with many counts. The chain uses TRBV11-3 and TRBJ1-2, with no clear D. This CDR3 is 12 amino acids long. V was clipped by 2 bases and J by 3 bases, with 4 bases between them. Germline V lookup: CDR1 SGHNT, CDR2 YENEEA. CDR3 protein: CASSLQDYGYTF. The DNA of the CDR3 is TGTGCCAGCAGCTTACAGGACTATGGCTACACCTTC.

The table lists this clonotype with many counts. V is TRBV6-5 and J is TRBJ1-2; D may be TRBD1 (6 bases). Germline V gene data show CDR1 as MNHEY and CDR2 as SVGAGI. The CDR3 contains 14 residues. Trimming stripped 6 bases from V and 2 bases from J, with 13 bases between. CDR3 nucleotide sequence: TGTGCCAGCAGCCGGACAGTCGTCAACTATGGCTACACCTTC. Translated: CASSRTVVNYGYTF.

A remark on this clonotype: This may be a read error: a much more frequent sequence differs by one nucleotide. The J gene is TRBJ2-7, the V gene TRBV27; no reliable D call. The V end was cut by 3 bases, the J end by 2 bases, with 8 bases between. Germline lookup yields CDR1 MNHEY and CDR2 SMNVEV (reference sequence). The CDR3 is made up of 13 amino acids. CDR3 sequence reads: CASSLAAAYEQYF. In DNA, the CDR3 is TGTGCCAGCAGTTTGGCTGCCGCCTACGAGCAGTACTTC.

In its sample, this clonotype was seen many times. The V gene is TRBV5-1, the J gene TRBJ2-7, with 8 bases aligning to TRBD2. Per the germline V gene, CDR1 is SGHRS and CDR2 is YFSETQ. Germline trimming cut 3 bases from V and 4 bases from J; bases unmatched to any gene: 9. CDR3 length: 15 residues. CDR3: CASSSNPGGPYEQYF. CDR3 DNA: TGCGCCAGCAGCTCTAATCCGGGAGGGCCTTACGAGCAGTACTTC.

DNA of the CDR3: TGTGCCAGCAGCCAGGACGGGGGCTTAAGCTCCTACAATGAGCAGTTCTTC. Translating gives CASSQDGGLSSYNEQFF. This chain uses TRBV3-1 with TRBJ2-1, with D possibly being TRBD1 or TRBD2 (6 bases each). The V gene lost 3 bases and the J gene lost 0 bases, with 15 bases spanning the gap. CDR3 length equals 17 residues. Looked up from germline, CDR1 is LGHDT and CDR2 is YNNKEL (reference sequence).

A few counts support this clonotype. V is TRBV14 and J is TRBJ2-5, with 8 positions matching TRBD1. The V and J ends lost 7 bases and 1 base, in that order; junction bases with no gene match: 5. Germline V lookup: CDR1 SGHDN, CDR2 FVKESK. The CDR3 has 14 residues. The CDR3 nucleotides are TGTGCCAGCAACGACAGGGGACCCCAAGAGACCCAGTACTTC. This gives the protein CASNDRGPQETQYF.

The table lists this clonotype with many counts. The CDR3 nucleotides read TGTGCCAGCAGCTCCCTCAGCGGGGTCGAGCAGTACTTC. Translating it yields CASSSLSGVEQYF. The V gene is TRBV7-9, the J gene TRBJ2-7; 7 bases are shared with TRBD2. Losses at the gene ends were 4 bases for V and 6 bases for J; bases not matched to a gene: 6. The V gene's germline CDR1 is SEHNR and CDR2 FQNEAQ (reference sequence). This CDR3 has 13 residues.

In its sample, this clonotype was seen many times. The chain joins TRBV6-6 to TRBJ1-6; 8 nucleotides match TRBD1. The CDR3 sequence is 18 residues long. The V and J ends lost 3 bases and 0 bases, in that order; junction bases with no gene match: 7. Germline CDR1 and CDR2: MNHNY and SVGAGI (reference sequence). CDR3 coding DNA: TGTGCCAGCAGTTATGGACAGGGATACAGCTCCTATAATTCACCCCTCCACTTT. Translated: CASSYGQGYSSYNSPLHF.

The rearrangement joins TRBV27 to TRBJ2-1; D remains ambiguous. This CDR3 is 12 amino acids long. The V gene's germline CDR1 is MNHEY and CDR2 SMNVEV (reference sequence). Trimming stripped 3 bases from V and 3 bases from J, with 3 bases between. CDR3 sequence (DNA): TGTGCCAGCAGTTTGAACTACAATGAGCAGTTCTTC. Its translation: CASSLNYNEQFF.

As for this clonotype: A junction boundary mismatches the germline segment, possibly from a read error. The chain links TRBV12-3 or TRBV12-4 to TRBJ2-1; 9 nucleotides match TRBD2. This CDR3 contains 15 residues. The CDR3 DNA sequence: TGTGCCAGCAGCTTAGCGGGGGTCTCCTACAATGAGCAGTTCTTC. It is translated as CASSLAGVSYNEQFF.

The gene calls are TRBV5-5 and TRBJ2-7; 7 bases agree with TRBD1. The CDR3 runs 16 residues. Germline CDR1 SGHKS, CDR2 YYEKEE (reference sequence). With 4 bases clipped from V and 0 bases from J, the junction kept 10 bases outside the gene matches. The CDR3 bases are TGTGCCAGCAGCCTGCGGACAGGAGCAATCTCCTACGAGCAGTACTTC. It translates to CASSLRTGAISYEQYF.

This clonotype was detected many times. The genes are TRBV20-1 and TRBJ2-2; 11 positions match TRBD1. Germline lookup yields CDR1 DFQATT and CDR2 SNEGSKA (reference sequence). There are 14 residues in the CDR3. J lost 4 bases, V lost 5 bases, and 3 bases had no gene match. CDR3: CSAPGTGGTGELFF. The CDR3 DNA follows: TGCAGTGCTCCCGGGACAGGGGGCACCGGGGAGCTGTTTTTT.

CDR3 coding DNA: TGTGCCAGCAGACCCGGGACTGAAGCTTTCTTT. This gives the protein CASRPGTEAFF. The chain couples TRBV6-1 to TRBJ1-1, with D unresolved. The length of the CDR3 is 11 residues. V lost 6 bases and J 5 bases, leaving 7 bases between the germline ends. CDR1 is MNHNS, CDR2 SASEGT, per germline.

A few counts support this clonotype. The rearrangement uses TRBV20-1 and TRBJ2-5; possible D gene TRBD2, 6 bases. The CDR3 totals 13 residues. Germline V gene data show CDR1 as DFQATT and CDR2 as SNEGSKA (reference sequence). Trimming shortened V by 6 bases and J by 2 bases, and 13 bases separated the two germline ends. The CDR3 DNA sequence: TGCAGTGCCAGACTAGTTAATCAAGAGACCCAGTACTTC. It translates to CSARLVNQETQYF.

The CDR3 nucleotides read TGTGCCAGCAGTCCTCGACTAGTCCACTACGAGCAGTACTTC. Protein product: CASSPRLVHYEQYF. The chain carries TRBV2 and TRBJ2-7; D might be TRBD2 (6 bases). V dropped 5 bases and J dropped 3 bases, with 14 bases sitting between them. The germline V gene encodes CDR1 SNHLY and CDR2 FYNNEI. CDR3 size: 14 residues.

This clonotype was observed many times. The chain joins TRBV28 to TRBJ1-5, with 7 bases matching TRBD1. The CDR3 runs to 15 residues. V lost 4 bases, J lost 2 bases, and 5 bases stayed unmatched. Germline V lookup: CDR1 MDHEN, CDR2 SYDVKM. CDR3 sequence: CASSYRGKGNQPQHF. The CDR3 DNA sequence: TGTGCCAGCAGTTACAGGGGTAAGGGCAATCAGCCCCAGCATTTT.